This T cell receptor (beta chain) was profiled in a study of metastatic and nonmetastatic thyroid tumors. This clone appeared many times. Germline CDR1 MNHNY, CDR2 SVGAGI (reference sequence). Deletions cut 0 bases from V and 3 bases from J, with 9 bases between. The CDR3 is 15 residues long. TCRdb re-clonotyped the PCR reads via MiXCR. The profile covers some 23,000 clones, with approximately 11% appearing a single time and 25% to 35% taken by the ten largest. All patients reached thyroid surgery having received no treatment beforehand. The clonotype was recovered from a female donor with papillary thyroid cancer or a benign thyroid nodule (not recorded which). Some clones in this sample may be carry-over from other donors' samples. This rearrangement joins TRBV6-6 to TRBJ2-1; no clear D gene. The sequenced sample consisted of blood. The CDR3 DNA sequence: TGTGCCAGCAGTTACTCCAGTCCGGGCTACAATGAGCAGTTCTTC. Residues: CASSYSSPGYNEQFF.